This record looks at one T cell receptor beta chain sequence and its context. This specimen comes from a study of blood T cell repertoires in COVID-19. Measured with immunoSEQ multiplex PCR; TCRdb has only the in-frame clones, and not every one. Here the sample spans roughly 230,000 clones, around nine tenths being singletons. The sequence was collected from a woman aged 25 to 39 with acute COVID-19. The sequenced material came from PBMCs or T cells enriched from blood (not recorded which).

CDR3 region: CASSGGFPYEQYF. The CDR3 bases are TGTGCCAGCAGTGGGGGGTTCCCCTACGAGCAGTACTTC. The gene calls are TRBV11-2 and TRBJ2-7; possible D gene TRBD2, 6 bases. Germline-derived CDR1 and CDR2 are SGHAT and FQNNGV. The germline V and J ends were trimmed by 6 bases and 2 bases, with 11 bases remaining between them. The CDR3 consists of 13 residues.